Below, 2 T cell receptor beta chains from the same sample are listed, as sequenced in a study of lung T cells in sarcoidosis with Löfgren's syndrome. TCRdb re-called the reads through MiXCR, storing one row per CDR3 protein. Counted here are roughly 3,200 distinct CDR3 sequences, about a sixth occurring once; the ten biggest clones make up roughly 7%. What was sequenced was CD4+ T cells from bronchoalveolar lavage. Receptors originate from a human donor with sarcoidosis (Löfgren's syndrome or another form), or a control subject (not recorded which).

This clonotype is medium-sized (0.01 to 0.1%) within its sample. The chain uses TRBV7-9 and TRBJ1-5; 9 nucleotides match TRBD1. Germline CDR1 and CDR2: SEHNR and FQNEAQ (reference sequence). This CDR3 has 14 residues. V gave up 6 bases and J gave up 7 bases; unmatched junction bases: 7. The CDR3 DNA is TGTGCCAGCAGTTCTACAGGGGGCAGCCAGCCCCAGCATTTT. Its translation: CASSSTGGSQPQHF.

By sample share, this clonotype is medium-sized (0.01 to 0.1%). The chain is built from TRBV6-6 and TRBJ2-7; TRBD1 matches at 9 bases. Trimming took 1 base from V and 2 from J; bases not matched to a gene: 6. CDR1 and CDR2 (germline): MNHNY, SVGAGI (reference sequence). The CDR3 contains 16 residues. The CDR3 loop reads CASSYLRQGVTYEQYV. CDR3 bases: TGTGCCAGCAGTTACTTAAGACAGGGGGTAACCTACGAGCAGTACGTC.